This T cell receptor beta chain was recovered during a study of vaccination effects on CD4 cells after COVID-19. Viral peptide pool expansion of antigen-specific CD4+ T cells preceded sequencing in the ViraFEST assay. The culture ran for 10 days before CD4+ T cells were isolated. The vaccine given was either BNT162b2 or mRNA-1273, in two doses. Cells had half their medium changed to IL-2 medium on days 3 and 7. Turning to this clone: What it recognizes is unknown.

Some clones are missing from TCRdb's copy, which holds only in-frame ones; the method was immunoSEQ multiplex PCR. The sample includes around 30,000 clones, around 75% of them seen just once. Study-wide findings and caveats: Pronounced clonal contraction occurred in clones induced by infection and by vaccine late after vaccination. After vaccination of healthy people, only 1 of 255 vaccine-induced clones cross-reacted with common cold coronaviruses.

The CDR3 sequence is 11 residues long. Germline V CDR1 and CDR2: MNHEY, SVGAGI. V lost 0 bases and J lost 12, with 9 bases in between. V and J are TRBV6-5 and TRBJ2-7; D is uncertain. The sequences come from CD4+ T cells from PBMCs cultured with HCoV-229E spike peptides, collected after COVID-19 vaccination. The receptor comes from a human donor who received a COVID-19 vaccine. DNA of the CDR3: TGTGCCAGCAGTTACTCTGGCAGGACGTACTTC. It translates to CASSYSGRTYF.